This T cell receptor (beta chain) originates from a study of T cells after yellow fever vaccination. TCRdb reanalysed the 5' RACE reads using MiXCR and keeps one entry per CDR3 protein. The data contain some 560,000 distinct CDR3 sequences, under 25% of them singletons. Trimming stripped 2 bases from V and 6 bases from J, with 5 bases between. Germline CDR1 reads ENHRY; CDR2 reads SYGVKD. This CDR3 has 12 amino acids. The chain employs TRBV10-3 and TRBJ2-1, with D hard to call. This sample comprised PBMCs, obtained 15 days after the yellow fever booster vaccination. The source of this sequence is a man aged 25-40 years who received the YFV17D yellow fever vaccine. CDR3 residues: CAISEKSNEQFF. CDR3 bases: TGTGCCATCAGTGAGAAAAGCAATGAGCAGTTCTTC.